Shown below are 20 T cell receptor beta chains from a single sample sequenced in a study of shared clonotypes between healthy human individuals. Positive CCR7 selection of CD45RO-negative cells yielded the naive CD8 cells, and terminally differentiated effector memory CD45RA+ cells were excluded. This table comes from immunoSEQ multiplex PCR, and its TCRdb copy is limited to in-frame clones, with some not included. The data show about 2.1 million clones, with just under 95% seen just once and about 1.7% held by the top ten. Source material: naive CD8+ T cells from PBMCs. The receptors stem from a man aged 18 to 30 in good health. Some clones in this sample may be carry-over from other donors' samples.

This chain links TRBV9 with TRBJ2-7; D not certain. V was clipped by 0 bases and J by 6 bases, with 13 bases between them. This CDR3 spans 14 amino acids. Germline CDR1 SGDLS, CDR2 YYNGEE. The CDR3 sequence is CASSVEGRPGEQYF. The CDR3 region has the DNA TGTGCCAGCAGCGTAGAGGGTCGCCCGGGCGAGCAGTACTTC.

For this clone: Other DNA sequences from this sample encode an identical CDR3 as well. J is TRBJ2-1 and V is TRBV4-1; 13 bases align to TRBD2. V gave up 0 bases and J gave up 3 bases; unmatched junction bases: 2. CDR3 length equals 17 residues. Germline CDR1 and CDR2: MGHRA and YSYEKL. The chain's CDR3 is CASSQDRTSGSYNEQFF. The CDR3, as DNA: TGCGCCAGCAGCCAAGATCGGACTAGCGGGAGCTACAATGAGCAGTTCTTC.

CDR3 region: CRADGGSSYNEQFF. The DNA for the CDR3 is TGCAGGGCGGATGGGGGGAGCTCCTACAATGAGCAGTTCTTC. The chain links TRBV29-1 to TRBJ2-1, with D maybe TRBD2 (6 bases). The CDR3 extends over 14 amino acids. Germline-derived CDR1 and CDR2 are SQVTM and ANQGSEA.

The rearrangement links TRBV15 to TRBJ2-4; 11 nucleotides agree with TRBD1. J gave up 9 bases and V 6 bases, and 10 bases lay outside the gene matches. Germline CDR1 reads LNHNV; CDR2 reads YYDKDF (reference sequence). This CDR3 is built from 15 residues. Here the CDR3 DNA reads TGTGCCACCAGGACGGACAGGGGGCCATTTAGCATTCAGTACTTC. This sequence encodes CATRTDRGPFSIQYF.

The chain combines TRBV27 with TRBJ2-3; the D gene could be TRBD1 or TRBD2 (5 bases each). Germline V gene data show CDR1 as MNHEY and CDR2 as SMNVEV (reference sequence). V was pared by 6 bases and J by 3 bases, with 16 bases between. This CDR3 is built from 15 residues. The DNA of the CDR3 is TGTGCCAGCAGCATTCTGGGACCGGGGACAGATACGCAGTATTTT. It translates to CASSILGPGTDTQYF.

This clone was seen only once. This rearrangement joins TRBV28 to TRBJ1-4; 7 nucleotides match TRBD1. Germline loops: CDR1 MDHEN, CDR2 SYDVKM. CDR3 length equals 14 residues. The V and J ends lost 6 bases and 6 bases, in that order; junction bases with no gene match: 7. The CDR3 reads CASRSGTAYEKLFF. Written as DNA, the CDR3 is TGTGCCAGCAGGTCCGGGACAGCTTATGAAAAACTGTTTTTT.

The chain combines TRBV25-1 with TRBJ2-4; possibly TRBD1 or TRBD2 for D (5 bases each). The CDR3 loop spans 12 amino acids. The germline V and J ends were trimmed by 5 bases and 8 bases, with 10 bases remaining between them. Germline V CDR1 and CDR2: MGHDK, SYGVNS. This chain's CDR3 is CASSRGTDIQYF. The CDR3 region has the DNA TGTGCCAGCAGTAGAGGGACGGACATTCAGTACTTC. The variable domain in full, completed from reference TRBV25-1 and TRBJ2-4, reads EADIYQTPRYLVIGTGKKITLECSQTMGHDKMYWYQQDPGMELHLIHYSYGVNSTEKGDLSSESTVSRIRTEHFPLTLESARPSHTSQYLCASSRGTDIQYFGAGTRLSVL.

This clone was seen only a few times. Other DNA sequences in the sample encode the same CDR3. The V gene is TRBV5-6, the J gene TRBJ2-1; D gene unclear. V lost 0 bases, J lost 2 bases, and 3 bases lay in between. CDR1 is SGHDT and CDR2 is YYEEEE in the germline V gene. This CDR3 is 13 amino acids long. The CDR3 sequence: CASSLGTYNEQFF. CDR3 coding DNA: TGTGCCAGCAGCTTGGGGACCTACAATGAGCAGTTCTTC.

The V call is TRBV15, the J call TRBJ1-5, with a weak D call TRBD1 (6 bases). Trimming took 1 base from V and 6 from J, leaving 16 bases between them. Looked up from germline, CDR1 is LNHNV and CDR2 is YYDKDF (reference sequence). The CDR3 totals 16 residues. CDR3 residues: CATSRGQVYGGQPQHF. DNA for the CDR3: TGTGCCACCAGCAGAGGACAGGTCTATGGGGGTCAGCCCCAGCATTTT.

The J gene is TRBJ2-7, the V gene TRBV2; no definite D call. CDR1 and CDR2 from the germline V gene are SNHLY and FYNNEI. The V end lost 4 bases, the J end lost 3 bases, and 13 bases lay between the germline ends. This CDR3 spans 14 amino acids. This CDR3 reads CASSGRSFGYEQYF. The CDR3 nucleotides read TGTGCCAGCAGTGGGCGGAGTTTCGGCTACGAGCAGTACTTC.

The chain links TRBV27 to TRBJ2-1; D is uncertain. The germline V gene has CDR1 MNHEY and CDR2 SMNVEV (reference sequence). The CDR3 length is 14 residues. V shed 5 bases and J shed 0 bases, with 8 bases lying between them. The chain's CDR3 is CASSQMSSYNEQFF. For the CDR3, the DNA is TGTGCCAGCAGTCAAATGAGCTCCTACAATGAGCAGTTCTTC.

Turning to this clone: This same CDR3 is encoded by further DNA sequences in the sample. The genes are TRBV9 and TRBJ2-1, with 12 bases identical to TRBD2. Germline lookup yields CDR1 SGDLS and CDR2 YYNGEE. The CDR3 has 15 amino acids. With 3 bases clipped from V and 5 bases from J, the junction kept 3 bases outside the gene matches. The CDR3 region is CASSAGLAGNNEQFF. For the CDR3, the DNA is TGTGCCAGCAGCGCGGGACTAGCGGGCAACAATGAGCAGTTCTTC.

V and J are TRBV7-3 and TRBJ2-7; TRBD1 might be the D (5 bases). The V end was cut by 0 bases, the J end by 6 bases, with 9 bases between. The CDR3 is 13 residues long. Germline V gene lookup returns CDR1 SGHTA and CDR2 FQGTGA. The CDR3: CASSLTSRGEQYF. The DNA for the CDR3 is TGTGCCAGCAGCTTAACCTCTAGGGGCGAGCAGTACTTC.

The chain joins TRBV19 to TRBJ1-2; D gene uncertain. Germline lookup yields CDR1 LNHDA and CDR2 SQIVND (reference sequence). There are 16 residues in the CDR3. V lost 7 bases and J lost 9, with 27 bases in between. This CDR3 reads CASNGYFPGSDRSYTF. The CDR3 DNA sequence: TGTGCCAGTAATGGCTACTTCCCGGGCTCCGACCGGAGCTACACCTTC.

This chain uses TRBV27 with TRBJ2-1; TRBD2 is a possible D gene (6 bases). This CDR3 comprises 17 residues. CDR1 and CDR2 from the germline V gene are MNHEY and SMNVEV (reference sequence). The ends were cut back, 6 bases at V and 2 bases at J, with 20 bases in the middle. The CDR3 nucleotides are TGTGCCAGCAGCTCCCAAAACCGGAGGGGCCCCTACAATGAGCAGTTCTTC. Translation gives CASSSQNRRGPYNEQFF.

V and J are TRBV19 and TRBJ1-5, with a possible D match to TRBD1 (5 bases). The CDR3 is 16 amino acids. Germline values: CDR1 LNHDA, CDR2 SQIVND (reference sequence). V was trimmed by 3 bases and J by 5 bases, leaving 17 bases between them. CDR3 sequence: CASSMGPYNLHQPQHF. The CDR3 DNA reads TGTGCCAGTAGTATGGGACCCTACAACCTTCATCAGCCCCAGCATTTT.

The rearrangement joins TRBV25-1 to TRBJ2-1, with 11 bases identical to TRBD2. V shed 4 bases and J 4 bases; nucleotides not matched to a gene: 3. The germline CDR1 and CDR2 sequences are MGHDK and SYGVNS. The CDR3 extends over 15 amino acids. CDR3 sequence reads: CASSVLAGVYNEQFF. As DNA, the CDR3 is TGTGCCAGCAGTGTACTAGCGGGGGTATACAATGAGCAGTTCTTC.

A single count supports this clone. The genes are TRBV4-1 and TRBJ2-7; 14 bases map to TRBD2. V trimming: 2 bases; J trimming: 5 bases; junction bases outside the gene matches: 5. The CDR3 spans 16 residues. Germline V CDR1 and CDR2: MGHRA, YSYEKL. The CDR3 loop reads CASSQPGLAGVNEQYF. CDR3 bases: TGCGCCAGCAGCCAACCGGGACTAGCGGGAGTGAACGAGCAGTACTTC.

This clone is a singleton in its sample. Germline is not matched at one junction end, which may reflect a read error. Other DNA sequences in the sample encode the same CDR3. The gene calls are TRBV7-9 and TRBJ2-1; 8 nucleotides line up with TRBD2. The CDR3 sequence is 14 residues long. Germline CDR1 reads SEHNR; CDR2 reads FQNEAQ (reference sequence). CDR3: CASSVAGSYNEQFF. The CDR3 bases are TGTGCCAGCAGCGTAGCGGGATCTTACAATGAGCAGTTCTTC.

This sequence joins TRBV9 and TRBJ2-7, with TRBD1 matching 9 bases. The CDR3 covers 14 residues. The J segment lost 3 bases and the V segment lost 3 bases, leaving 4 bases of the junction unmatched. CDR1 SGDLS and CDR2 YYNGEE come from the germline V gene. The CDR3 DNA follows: TGTGCCAGCAGCGAGACAGGGGGTAACTACGAGCAGTACTTC. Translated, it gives CASSETGGNYEQYF.